This T cell receptor beta chain came from a study of T cells in Graves' hyperthyroidism and ophthalmopathy. Authors of the study amplified TCR beta CDR3 regions from RNA transcripts. The HTBI primer set drove a first-round RT-PCR of the TCR CDR3. Each CDR3 protein is one row after TCRdb ran MiXCR on the multiplex PCR reads. This sample yields around 400,000 distinct CDR3 sequences, of which approximately 16% are seen a single time; roughly a fifth belongs to the top ten. This clonotype was counted a few times. The CDR3 runs 14 residues. J was trimmed by 9 bases and V by 1 base; bases with no gene match: 6. Germline-derived CDR1 and CDR2 are GTSNPN and SVGIG (reference sequence).

The source is a woman aged 60-70 years with Graves' ophthalmopathy. The chain links TRBV30 to TRBJ2-1, with 10 bases aligning to TRBD2. Sequenced material: blood. The CDR3 here is CAWSALAGVGEQFF. The CDR3 DNA sequence: TGTGCCTGGAGTGCTCTAGCGGGAGTGGGTGAGCAGTTCTTC.